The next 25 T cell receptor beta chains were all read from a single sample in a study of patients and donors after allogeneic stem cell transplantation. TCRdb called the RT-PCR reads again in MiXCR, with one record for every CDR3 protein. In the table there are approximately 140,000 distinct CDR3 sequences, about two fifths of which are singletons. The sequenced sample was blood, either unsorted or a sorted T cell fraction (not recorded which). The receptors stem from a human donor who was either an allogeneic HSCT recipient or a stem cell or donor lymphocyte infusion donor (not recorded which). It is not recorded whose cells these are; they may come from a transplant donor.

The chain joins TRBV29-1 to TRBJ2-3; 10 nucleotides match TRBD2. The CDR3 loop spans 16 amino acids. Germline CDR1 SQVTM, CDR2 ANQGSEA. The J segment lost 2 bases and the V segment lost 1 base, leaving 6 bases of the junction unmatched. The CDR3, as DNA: TGCAGCGTTGAAGTTCCTCTAGCGGGGGACACAGATACGCAGTATTTT. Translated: CSVEVPLAGDTDTQYF.

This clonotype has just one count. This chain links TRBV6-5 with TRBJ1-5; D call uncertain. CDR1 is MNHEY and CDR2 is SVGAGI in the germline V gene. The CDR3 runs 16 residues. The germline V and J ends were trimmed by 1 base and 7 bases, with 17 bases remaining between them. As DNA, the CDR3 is TGTGCCAGCAGTTACTTCCCGGTTTGGGAGGGACAGCCCCAGCATTTT. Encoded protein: CASSYFPVWEGQPQHF.

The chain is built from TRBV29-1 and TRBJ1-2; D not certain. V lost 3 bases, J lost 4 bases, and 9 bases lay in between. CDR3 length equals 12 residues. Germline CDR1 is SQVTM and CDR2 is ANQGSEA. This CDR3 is CSVDTRAYGYTF. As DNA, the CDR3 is TGCAGCGTTGATACTAGGGCCTATGGCTACACCTTC.

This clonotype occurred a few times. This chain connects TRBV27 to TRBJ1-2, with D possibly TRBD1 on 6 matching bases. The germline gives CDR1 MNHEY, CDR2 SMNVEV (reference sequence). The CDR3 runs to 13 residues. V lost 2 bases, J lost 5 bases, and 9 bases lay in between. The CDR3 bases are TGTGCCAGCAGTTTAGCGCAGGGGTATGGCTACACCTTC. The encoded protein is CASSLAQGYGYTF.

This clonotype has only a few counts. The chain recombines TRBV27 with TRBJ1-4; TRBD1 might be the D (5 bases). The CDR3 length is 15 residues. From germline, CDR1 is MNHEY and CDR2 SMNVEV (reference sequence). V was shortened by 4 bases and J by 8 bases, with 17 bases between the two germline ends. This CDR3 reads CASSSLGGVREKLFF. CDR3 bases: TGTGCCAGCAGTTCTCTTGGGGGAGTAAGGGAAAAACTGTTTTTT.

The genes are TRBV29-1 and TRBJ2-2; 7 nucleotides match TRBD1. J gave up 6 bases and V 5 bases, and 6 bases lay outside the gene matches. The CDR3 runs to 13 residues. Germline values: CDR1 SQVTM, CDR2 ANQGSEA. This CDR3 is CSVRGQRAGELFF. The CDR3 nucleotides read TGCAGCGTTCGGGGACAGAGGGCCGGGGAGCTGTTTTTT.

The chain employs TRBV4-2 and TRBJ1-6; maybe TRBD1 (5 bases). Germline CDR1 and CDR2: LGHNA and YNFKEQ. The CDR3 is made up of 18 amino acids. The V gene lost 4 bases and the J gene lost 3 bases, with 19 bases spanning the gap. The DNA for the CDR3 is TGTGCCAGCAGCCGCCTACGGGGAGGGGCGAACTATAATTCACCCCTCCACTTT. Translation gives CASSRLRGGANYNSPLHF.

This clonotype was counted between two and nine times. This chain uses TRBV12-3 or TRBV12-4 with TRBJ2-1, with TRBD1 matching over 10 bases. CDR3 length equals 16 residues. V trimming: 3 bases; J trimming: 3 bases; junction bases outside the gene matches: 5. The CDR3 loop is CASSLGQGIYYNEQFF. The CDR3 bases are TGTGCCAGCAGTTTGGGACAGGGGATTTACTACAATGAGCAGTTCTTC.

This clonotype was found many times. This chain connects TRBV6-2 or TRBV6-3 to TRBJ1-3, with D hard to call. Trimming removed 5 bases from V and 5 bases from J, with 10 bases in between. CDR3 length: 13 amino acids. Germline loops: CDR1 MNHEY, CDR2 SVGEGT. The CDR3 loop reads CASSKDSRNTIYF. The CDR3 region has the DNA TGTGCCAGCAGTAAGGACTCGAGAAACACCATATATTTT.

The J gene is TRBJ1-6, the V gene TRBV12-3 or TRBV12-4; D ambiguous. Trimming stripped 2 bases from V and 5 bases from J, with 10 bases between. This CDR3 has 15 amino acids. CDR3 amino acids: CASSLLTDDNSPLHF. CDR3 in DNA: TGTGCCAGCAGTTTATTGACGGACGATAATTCACCCCTCCACTTT.

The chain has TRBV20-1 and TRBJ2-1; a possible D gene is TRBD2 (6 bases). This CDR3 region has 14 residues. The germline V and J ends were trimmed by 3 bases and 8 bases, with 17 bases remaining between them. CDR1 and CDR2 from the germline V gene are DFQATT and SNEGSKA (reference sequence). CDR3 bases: TGCAGTGCTAGGCCTCCCCTGGGGGGTTATGAGCAGTTCTTC. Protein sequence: CSARPPLGGYEQFF.

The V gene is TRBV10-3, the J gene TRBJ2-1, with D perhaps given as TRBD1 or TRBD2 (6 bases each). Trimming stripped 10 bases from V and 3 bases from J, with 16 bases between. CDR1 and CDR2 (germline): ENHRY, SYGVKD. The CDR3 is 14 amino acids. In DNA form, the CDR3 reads TGTGCCACCTCGGTGGAGGGGGGCTACAATGAGCAGTTCTTC. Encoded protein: CATSVEGGYNEQFF.

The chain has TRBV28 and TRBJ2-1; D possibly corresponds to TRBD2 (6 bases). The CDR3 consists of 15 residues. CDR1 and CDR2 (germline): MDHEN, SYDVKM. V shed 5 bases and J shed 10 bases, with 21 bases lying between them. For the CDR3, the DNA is TGTGCCAGCAGTAGGGGAGGAACGAGGAAAGGGGAGCAGTTCTTC. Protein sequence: CASSRGGTRKGEQFF. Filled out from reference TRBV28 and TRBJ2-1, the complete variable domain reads DVKVTQSSRYLVKRTGEKVFLECVQDMDHENMFWYRQDPGLGLRLIYFSYDVKMKEKGDIPEGYSVSREKKERFSLILESASTNQTSMYLCASSRGGTRKGEQFFGPGTRLTVL.

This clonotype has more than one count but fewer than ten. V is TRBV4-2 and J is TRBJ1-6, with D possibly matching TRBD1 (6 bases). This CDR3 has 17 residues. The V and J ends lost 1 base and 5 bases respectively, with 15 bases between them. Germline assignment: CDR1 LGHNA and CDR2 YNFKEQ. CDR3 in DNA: TGTGCCAGCAGCCAAGCGACCTGGACAGTCGATAATTCACCCCTCCACTTT. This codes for CASSQATWTVDNSPLHF.

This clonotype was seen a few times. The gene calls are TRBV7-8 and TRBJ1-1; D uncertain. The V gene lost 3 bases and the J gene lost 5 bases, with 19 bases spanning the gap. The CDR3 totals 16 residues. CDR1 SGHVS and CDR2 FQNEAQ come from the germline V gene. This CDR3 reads CASSFPGRRKGTEAFF. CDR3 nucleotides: TGTGCCAGCAGCTTCCCGGGCCGGAGGAAGGGTACTGAAGCTTTCTTT.

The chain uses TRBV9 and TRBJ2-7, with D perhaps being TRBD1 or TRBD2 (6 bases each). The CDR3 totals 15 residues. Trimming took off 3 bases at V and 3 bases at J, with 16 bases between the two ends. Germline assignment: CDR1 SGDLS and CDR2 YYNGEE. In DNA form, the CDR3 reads TGTGCCAGCAGCGCGGGGGCGAGCGCGGACTACGAGCAGTACTTC. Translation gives CASSAGASADYEQYF.

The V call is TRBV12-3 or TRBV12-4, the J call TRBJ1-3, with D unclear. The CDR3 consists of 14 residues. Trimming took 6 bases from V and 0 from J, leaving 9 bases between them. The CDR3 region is CASRLSFSGNTIYF. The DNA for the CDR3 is TGTGCCAGCAGGCTAAGCTTCTCTGGAAACACCATATATTTT.

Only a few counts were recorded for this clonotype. CDR3 DNA: TGCAGCGTTGGAGGACAGGGTATGACAGATACGCAGTATTTT. Encoded protein: CSVGGQGMTDTQYF. The rearrangement uses TRBV29-1 and TRBJ2-3; 8 nucleotides line up with TRBD1. CDR3 length: 14 amino acids. Germline trimming cut 4 bases from V and 3 bases from J; bases unmatched to any gene: 6. Germline assignment: CDR1 SQVTM and CDR2 ANQGSEA.

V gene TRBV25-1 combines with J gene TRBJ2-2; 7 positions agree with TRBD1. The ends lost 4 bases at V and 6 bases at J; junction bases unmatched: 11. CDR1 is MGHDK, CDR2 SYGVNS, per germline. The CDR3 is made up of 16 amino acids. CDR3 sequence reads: CASSGQGDLEAGELFF. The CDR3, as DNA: TGTGCCAGCAGTGGACAGGGTGACTTGGAGGCCGGGGAGCTGTTTTTT. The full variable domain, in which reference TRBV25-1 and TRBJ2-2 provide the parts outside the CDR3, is EADIYQTPRYLVIGTGKKITLECSQTMGHDKMYWYQQDPGMELHLIHYSYGVNSTEKGDLSSESTVSRIRTEHFPLTLESARPSHTSQYLCASSGQGDLEAGELFFGEGSRLTVL.

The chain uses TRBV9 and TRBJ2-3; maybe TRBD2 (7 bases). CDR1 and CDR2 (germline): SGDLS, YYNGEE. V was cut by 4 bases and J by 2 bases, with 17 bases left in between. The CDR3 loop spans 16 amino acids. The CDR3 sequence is CASSTRGAGHTDTQYF. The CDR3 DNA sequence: TGTGCCAGCAGCACCCGGGGGGCCGGCCACACAGATACGCAGTATTTT.

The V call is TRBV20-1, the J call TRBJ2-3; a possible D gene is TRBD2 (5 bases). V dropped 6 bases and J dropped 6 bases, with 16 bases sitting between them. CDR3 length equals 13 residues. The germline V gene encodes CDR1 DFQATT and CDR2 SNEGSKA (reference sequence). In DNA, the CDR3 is TGCAGTGCCCGTCCAGGACTGTGGGATACGCAGTATTTT. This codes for CSARPGLWDTQYF.

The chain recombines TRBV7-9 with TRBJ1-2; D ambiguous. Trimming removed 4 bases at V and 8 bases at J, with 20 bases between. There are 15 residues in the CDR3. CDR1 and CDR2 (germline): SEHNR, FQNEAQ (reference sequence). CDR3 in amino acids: CASSSPVGPGNGYTF. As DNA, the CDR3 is TGTGCCAGCAGCTCCCCGGTGGGCCCGGGTAACGGCTACACCTTC.

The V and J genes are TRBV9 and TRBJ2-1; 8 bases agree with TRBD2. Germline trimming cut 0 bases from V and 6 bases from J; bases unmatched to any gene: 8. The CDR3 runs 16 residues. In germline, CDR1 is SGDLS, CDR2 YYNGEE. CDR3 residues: CASSVGAGAPINEQFF. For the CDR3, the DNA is TGTGCCAGCAGCGTAGGAGCGGGGGCGCCGATCAATGAGCAGTTCTTC.

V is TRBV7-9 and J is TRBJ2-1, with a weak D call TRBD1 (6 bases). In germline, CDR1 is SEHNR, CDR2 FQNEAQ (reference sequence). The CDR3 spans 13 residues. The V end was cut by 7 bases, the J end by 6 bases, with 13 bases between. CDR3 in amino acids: CASNRDNTNEQFF. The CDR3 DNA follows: TGTGCCAGCAACAGGGACAACACCAATGAGCAGTTCTTC.

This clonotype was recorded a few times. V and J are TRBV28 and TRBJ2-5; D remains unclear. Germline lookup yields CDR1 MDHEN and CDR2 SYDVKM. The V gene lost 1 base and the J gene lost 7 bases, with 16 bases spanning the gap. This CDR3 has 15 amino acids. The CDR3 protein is CASSLLGSPGPTQYF. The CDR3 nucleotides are TGTGCCAGCAGTTTATTGGGTTCCCCGGGTCCGACCCAGTACTTC.